This T cell receptor beta chain was profiled in a study of beta chain features in type 1 diabetes. Study outcomes and limitations: Insertions at VDJ junctions were less frequent in type 1 diabetes patients. These patients also deleted more nucleotides at the same junctions.

TCRB transcripts that were expressed got sequenced, as all of the isolated RNA had been reverse transcribed. Data came from immunoSEQ multiplex PCR; TCRdb stores just in-frame clones and leaves some out. The data hold approximately 150,000 clones, with more than 9% observed a single time. Details on this clone: As yet, its antigen is unknown.

The trim removed 4 bases at V and 6 bases at J, leaving 6 bases unmatched. Germline V gene sequence: CDR1 SGHNT, CDR2 YYREEE (reference sequence). This CDR3 is built from 13 residues. This TCR was recovered from a man younger than 30 in good health. The specimen sequenced was naive CD4+ T cells from blood. The chain uses TRBV5-4 and TRBJ1-2, with TRBD1 matching over 7 bases. The chain's CDR3 is CASSPDRSHGYTF. The CDR3 DNA sequence: TGTGCCAGCAGCCCGGACAGGTCCCATGGCTACACCTTC.